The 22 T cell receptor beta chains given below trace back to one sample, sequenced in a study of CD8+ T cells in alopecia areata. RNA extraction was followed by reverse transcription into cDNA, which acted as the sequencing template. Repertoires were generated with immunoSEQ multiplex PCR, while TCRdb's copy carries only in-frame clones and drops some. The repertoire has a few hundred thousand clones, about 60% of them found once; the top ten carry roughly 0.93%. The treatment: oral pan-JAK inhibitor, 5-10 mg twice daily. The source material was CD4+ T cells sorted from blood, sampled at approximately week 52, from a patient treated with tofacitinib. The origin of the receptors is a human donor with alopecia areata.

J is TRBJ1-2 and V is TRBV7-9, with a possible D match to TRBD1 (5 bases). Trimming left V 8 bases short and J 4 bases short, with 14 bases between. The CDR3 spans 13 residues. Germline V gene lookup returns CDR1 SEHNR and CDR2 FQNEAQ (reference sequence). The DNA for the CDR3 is TGTGCCAGCGGAACCCCAGGGTCCTATGGCTACACCTTC. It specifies CASGTPGSYGYTF.

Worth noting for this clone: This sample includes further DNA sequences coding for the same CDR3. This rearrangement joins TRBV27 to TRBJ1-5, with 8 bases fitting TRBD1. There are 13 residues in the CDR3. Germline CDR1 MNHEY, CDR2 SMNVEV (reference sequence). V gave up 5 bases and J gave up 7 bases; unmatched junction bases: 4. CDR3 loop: CASSPGGGQPQHF. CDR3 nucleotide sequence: TGTGCCAGCAGTCCAGGGGGCGGACAGCCCCAGCATTTT.

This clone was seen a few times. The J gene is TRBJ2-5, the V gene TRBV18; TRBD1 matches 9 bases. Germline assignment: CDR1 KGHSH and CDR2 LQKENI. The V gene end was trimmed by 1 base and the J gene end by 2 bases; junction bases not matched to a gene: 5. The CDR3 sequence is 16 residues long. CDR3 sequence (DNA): TGTGCCAGCTCACCACTCTCTGGGACAGGGCAAGAGACCCAGTACTTC. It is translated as CASSPLSGTGQETQYF.

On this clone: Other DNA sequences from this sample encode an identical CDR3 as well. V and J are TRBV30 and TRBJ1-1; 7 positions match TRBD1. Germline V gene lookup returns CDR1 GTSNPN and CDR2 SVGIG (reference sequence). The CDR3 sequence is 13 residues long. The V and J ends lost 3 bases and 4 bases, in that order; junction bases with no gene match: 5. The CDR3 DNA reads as TGTGCCTGGAGACGGGGACAGATCACTGAAGCTTTCTTT. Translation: CAWRRGQITEAFF.

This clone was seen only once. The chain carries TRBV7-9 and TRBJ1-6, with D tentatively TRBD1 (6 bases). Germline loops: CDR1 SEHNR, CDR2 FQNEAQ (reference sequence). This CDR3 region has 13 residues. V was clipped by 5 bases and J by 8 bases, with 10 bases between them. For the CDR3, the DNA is TGTGCCAGCAGCCTAACAGGGTATTCACCCCTCCACTTT. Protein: CASSLTGYSPLHF.

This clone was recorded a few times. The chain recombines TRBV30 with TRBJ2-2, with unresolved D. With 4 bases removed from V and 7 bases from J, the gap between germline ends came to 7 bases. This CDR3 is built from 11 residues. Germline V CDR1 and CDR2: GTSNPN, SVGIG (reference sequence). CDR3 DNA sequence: TGTGCCTGGACAGATATCGGGGAGCTGTTTTTT. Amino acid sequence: CAWTDIGELFF.

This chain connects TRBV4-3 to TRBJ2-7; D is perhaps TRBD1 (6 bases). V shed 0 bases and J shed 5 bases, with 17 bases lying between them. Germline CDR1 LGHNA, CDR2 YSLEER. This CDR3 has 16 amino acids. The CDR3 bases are TGCGCCAGCAGCCAAGATGGGGGTTCAACAGGGCACGAGCAGTACTTC. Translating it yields CASSQDGGSTGHEQYF.

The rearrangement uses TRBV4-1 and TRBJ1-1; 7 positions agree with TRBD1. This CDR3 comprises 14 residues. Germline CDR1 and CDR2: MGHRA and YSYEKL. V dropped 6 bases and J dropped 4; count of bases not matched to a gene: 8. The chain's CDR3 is CASSHGQATTEAFF. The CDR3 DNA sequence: TGCGCCAGCAGTCACGGACAGGCGACCACTGAAGCTTTCTTT.

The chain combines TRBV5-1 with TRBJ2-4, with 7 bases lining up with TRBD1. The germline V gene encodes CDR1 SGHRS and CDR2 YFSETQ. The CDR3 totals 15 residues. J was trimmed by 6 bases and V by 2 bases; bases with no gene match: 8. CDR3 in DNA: TGCGCCAGCAGCTTTATAGACAGGGTGAGAAACATTCAGTACTTC. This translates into CASSFIDRVRNIQYF. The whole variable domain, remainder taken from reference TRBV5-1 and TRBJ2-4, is KAGVTQTPRYLIKTRGQQVTLSCSPISGHRSVSWYQQTPGQGLQFLFEYFSETQRNKGNFPGRFSGRQFSNSRSEMNVSTLELGDSALYLCASSFIDRVRNIQYFGAGTRLSVL.

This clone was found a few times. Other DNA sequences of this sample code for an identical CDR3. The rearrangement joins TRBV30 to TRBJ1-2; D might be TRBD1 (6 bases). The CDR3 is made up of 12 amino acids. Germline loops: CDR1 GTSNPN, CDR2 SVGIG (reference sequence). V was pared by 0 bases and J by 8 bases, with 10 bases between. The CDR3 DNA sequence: TGTGCCTGGAGTGTCCTTGGGGGCGGCTACACCTTC. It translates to CAWSVLGGGYTF.

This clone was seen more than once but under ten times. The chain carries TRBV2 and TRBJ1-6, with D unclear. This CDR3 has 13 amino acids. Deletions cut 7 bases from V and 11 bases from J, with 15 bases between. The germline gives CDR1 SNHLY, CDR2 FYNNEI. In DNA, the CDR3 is TGTGCCAGCAAGGTGGGCATGAGGACACCCCTCCACTTT. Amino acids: CASKVGMRTPLHF. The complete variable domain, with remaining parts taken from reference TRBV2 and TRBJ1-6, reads EPEVTQTPSHQVTQMGQEVILRCVPISNHLYFYWYRQILGQKVEFLVSFYNNEISEKSEIFDDQFSVERPDGSNFTLKIRSTKLEDSAMYFCASKVGMRTPLHFGNGTRLTVT.

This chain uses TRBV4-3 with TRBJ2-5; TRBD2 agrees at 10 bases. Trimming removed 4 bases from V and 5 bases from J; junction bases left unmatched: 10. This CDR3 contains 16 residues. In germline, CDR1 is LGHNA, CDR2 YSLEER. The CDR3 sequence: CASSLASGGTGETQYF. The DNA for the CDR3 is TGCGCCAGCAGCCTAGCTAGCGGGGGTACTGGGGAGACCCAGTACTTC.

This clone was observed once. CDR3 protein: CSVDETFYNEQFF. CDR3 nucleotides: TGCAGCGTTGACGAGACCTTCTACAATGAGCAGTTCTTC. The chain links TRBV29-1 to TRBJ2-1; D is unresolved. Germline V gene lookup returns CDR1 SQVTM and CDR2 ANQGSEA. The CDR3 is 13 residues long. V dropped 3 bases and J dropped 3 bases, with 9 bases sitting between them.

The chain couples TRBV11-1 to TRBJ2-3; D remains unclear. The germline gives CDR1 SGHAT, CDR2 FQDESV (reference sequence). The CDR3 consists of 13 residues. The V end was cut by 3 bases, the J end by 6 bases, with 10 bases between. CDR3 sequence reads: CASSFAVGDTQYF. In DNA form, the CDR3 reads TGTGCCAGCAGCTTCGCCGTAGGTGATACGCAGTATTTT.

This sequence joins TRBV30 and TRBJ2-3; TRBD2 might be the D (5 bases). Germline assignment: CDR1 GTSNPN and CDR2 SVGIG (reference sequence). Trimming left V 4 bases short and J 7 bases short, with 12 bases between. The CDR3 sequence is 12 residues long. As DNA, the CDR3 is TGTGCCTGGATTCCGGGGATACATACGCAGTATTTT. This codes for CAWIPGIHTQYF.

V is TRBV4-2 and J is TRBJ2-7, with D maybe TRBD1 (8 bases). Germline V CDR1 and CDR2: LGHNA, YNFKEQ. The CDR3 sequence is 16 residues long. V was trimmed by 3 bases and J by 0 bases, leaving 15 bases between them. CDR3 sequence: CASSQGGTGGSYEQYF. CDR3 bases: TGTGCCAGCAGCCAGGGGGGGACAGGCGGCTCCTACGAGCAGTACTTC.

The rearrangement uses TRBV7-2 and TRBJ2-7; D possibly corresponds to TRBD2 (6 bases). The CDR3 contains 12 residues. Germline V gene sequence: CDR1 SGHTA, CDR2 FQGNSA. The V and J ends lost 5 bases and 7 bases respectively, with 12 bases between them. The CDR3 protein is CASSRRGGEQYF. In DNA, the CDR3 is TGTGCCAGCAGCCGGCGGGGTGGGGAGCAGTACTTC.

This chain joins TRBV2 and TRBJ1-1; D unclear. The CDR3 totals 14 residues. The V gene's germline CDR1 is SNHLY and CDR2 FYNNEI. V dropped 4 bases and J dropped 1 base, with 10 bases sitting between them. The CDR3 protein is CASSAAGWNTEAFF. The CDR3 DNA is TGTGCCAGCAGTGCGGCAGGCTGGAACACTGAAGCTTTCTTT. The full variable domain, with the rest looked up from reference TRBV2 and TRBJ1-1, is EPEVTQTPSHQVTQMGQEVILRCVPISNHLYFYWYRQILGQKVEFLVSFYNNEISEKSEIFDDQFSVERPDGSNFTLKIRSTKLEDSAMYFCASSAAGWNTEAFFGQGTRLTVV.

CDR3 nucleotides: TGCGCCAGCAGCCAACCCCCCACAGTGACCACCGGGGAGCTGTTTTTT. It is translated as CASSQPPTVTTGELFF. The V gene is TRBV4-3, the J gene TRBJ2-2; D remains unclear. Germline CDR1 and CDR2: LGHNA and YSLEER. Trimming removed 2 bases at V and 4 bases at J, with 14 bases between. CDR3 length: 16 amino acids.

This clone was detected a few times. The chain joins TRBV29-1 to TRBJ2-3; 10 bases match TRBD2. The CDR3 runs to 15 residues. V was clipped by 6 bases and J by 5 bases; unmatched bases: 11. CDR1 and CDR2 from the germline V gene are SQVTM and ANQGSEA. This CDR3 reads CSVGYGTSDGDTQYF. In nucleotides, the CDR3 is TGCAGCGTAGGTTACGGGACTAGCGATGGAGATACGCAGTATTTT.

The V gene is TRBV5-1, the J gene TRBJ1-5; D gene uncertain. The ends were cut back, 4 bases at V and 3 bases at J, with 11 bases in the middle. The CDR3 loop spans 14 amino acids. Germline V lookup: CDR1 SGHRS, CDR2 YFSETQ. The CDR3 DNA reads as TGCGCCAGCAGCCCGGACGGCCCCAATCAGCCCCAGCATTTT. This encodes CASSPDGPNQPQHF.

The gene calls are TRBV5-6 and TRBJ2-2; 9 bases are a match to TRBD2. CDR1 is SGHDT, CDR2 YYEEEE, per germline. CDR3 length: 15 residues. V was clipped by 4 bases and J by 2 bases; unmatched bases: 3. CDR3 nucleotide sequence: TGTGCCAGCAGCAAAGCGGGGGGAAACACCGGGGAGCTGTTTTTT. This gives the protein CASSKAGGNTGELFF.